The source of this T cell receptor beta chain is a study of technical replicates of blood from a handful of donors (dated by TCRdb to the late 2010s). Concerning this clone: Its antigen remains undetermined. Base quality data are lacking; no much larger clone is found one base away.

To prepare the library, the immunoSEQ multiplex PCR assay was applied. The table comes from immuneACCESS by way of TCRdb, which keeps in-frame sequences with V and J called. Part of the clones is missing from these tables; in studies checked, under half for an unresolved V gene and the rest for unknown reasons. This sample has under 90,000 clones in its table, and 95% to 97% of those were observed once. The top ten clonotypes cover around 0.2% of the sample. Input material: T cells isolated from PBMCs. The receptor was derived from a human donor in good health.

The CDR3 here reads CASSFRLAGGLRHEQFF. The DNA sequence is given as TGTGCCAGCAGTTTCCGACTAGCGGGAGGGCTGAGGCATGAGCAGTTCTTC. The rearranged chain carries TRBV27 and TRBJ2-1, with TRBD2 matching 14 junction bases. The germline V gene (reference sequence) provides CDR1 MNHEY and CDR2 SMNVEV. Its CDR3 holds 17 amino acids, cysteine through phenylalanine. The kept DNA is CDR3 alone, 51 bases in frame from the first base. Clipping removes 3 bases from V and 8 bases from J, with 9 as the unmatched junction base count.